These 14 T cell receptor beta chains were all obtained from the same sample, sequenced in a study of cytomegalovirus exposure and HLA in healthy donors. Assay used: immunoSEQ multiplex PCR; TCRdb lists only in-frame clones, some missing. The sample contains around 70,000 clones, 94% of which appear only once. Sequencing was done on a sample of PBMCs. The receptors derive from a man aged 18-30 years in good health and CMV-seropositive.

The V call is TRBV5-1, the J call TRBJ2-1; 9 bases are a match to TRBD2. This CDR3 region has 17 residues. The trim removed 0 bases at V and 7 bases at J, leaving 11 bases unmatched. Germline CDR1 is SGHRS and CDR2 is YFSETQ. Here the CDR3 reads CASSLEGLAKSGNEQFF. The CDR3 nucleotides read TGCGCCAGCAGCTTGGAGGGACTAGCAAAGTCCGGTAATGAGCAGTTCTTC.

This chain connects TRBV18 to TRBJ2-5; D is perhaps TRBD2 (6 bases). The germline V gene has CDR1 KGHSH and CDR2 LQKENI. The CDR3 spans 13 residues. V was pared by 2 bases and J by 3 bases, with 7 bases between. The CDR3 region has the DNA TGTGCCAGCTCACCAGGAGGGAAAGAGACCCAGTACTTC. Protein sequence: CASSPGGKETQYF.

For the CDR3, the DNA is TGCGCCAGCAGCTTAGAGGAAGATACGCAGTATTTT. It yields the protein CASSLEEDTQYF. The V and J genes are TRBV5-1 and TRBJ2-3; D not resolved. Trimming shortened V by 2 bases and J by 5 bases, and 6 bases separated the two germline ends. This CDR3 region has 12 residues. Per the germline V gene, CDR1 is SGHRS and CDR2 is YFSETQ.

Notes on this clone: One end of the junction is discordant with germline, which a read error may explain. The chain uses TRBV7-7 and TRBJ2-1; no definite D call. This CDR3 contains 12 residues. CDR1 and CDR2 from the germline V gene are SSHAT and FNYEAQ (reference sequence). CDR3 protein: CASSPYYNEQFF. CDR3 DNA: TGTGCTAGCAGCCCTTACTACAATGAGCAGTTCTTC.

This chain joins TRBV9 and TRBJ2-3; possible D gene TRBD1, 6 bases. The germline CDR1 and CDR2 sequences are SGDLS and YYNGEE. Trimming removed 0 bases from V and 3 bases from J, with 14 bases in between. CDR3 length equals 16 residues. CDR3 sequence (DNA): TGTGCCAGCAGCGTAGCTCCCAGGACAGAGACAGATACGCAGTATTTT. Encoded protein: CASSVAPRTETDTQYF.

This clone was seen a handful of times. The chain is built from TRBV6-5 and TRBJ2-7; 10 positions match TRBD2. V shed 6 bases, J shed 3 bases, and the junction held 5 bases outside the gene matches. Germline values: CDR1 MNHEY, CDR2 SVGAGI. The CDR3 extends over 14 amino acids. The CDR3 nucleotides are TGTGCCAGCAGAACTAGCGGGGCGATCTACGAGCAGTACTTC. Amino acid sequence: CASRTSGAIYEQYF.

The chain uses TRBV6-1 and TRBJ2-7; D gene uncertain. The germline V gene encodes CDR1 MNHNS and CDR2 SASEGT. Trimming took 4 bases from V and 3 from J, leaving 10 bases between them. CDR3 length: 13 amino acids. The CDR3 loop reads CASSVSFVYEQYF. The DNA of the CDR3 is TGTGCCAGCAGTGTCAGTTTCGTCTACGAGCAGTACTTC.

The rearrangement joins TRBV6-5 to TRBJ2-2, with D unresolved. The V and J ends lost 6 bases and 5 bases respectively, with 10 bases between them. The CDR3 is 13 residues long. Germline loops: CDR1 MNHEY, CDR2 SVGAGI. CDR3: CASSRTDTGELFF. The CDR3 DNA sequence: TGTGCCAGCAGCCGTACAGATACCGGGGAGCTGTTTTTT.

This clone was recorded only once. The CDR3, as DNA: TGTGCCAGCAGCTTATATGGGGCCGGGACTGTCAATGAGCAGTTCTTC. Translating gives CASSLYGAGTVNEQFF. The chain is built from TRBV7-3 and TRBJ2-1, with D perhaps matching TRBD2 (6 bases). Trimming removed 2 bases from V and 6 bases from J, with 17 bases in between. Germline V gives CDR1 SGHTA, CDR2 FQGTGA. CDR3 length equals 16 residues.

The genes are TRBV10-3 and TRBJ2-7; 7 bases match TRBD1. This CDR3 has 15 residues. After removal of 7 bases from V and 0 bases from J, the junction contained 9 bases not matched to a gene. Germline values: CDR1 ENHRY, CDR2 SYGVKD. The CDR3 coding sequence is TGTGCCATCATTAATTCCCGGGACAGCTCCTACGAGCAGTACTTC. Its translation: CAIINSRDSSYEQYF.

CDR3 sequence reads: CASRVRDKQETQYF. CDR3 nucleotide sequence: TGTGCCAGCAGGGTCCGGGACAAACAAGAGACCCAGTACTTC. The V gene is TRBV11-3, the J gene TRBJ2-5; TRBD1 is a possible D gene (6 bases). The CDR3 loop spans 14 amino acids. Germline V gives CDR1 SGHNT, CDR2 YENEEA. V dropped 6 bases and J dropped 2 bases, with 13 bases sitting between them.

J is TRBJ2-7 and V is TRBV10-3, with TRBD2 matching 8 bases. Germline lookup yields CDR1 ENHRY and CDR2 SYGVKD. Losses at the gene ends were 5 bases for V and 2 bases for J; bases not matched to a gene: 20. The CDR3 is 19 amino acids. The CDR3 spells CAISSPGDSGNRLPYEQYF. DNA for the CDR3: TGTGCCATCAGTTCCCCGGGGGATAGCGGGAACCGCCTCCCCTACGAGCAGTACTTC.

The CDR3 DNA follows: TGTGCCAGTAGTACGTGGGAGGATACGCAGTATTTT. The encoded protein is CASSTWEDTQYF. The V and J genes are TRBV19 and TRBJ2-3; D might be TRBD2 (5 bases). Germline-derived CDR1 and CDR2 are LNHDA and SQIVND (reference sequence). The CDR3 has 12 residues. Trimming left V 4 bases short and J 6 bases short, with 8 bases between.

The gene calls are TRBV5-1 and TRBJ2-5, with TRBD2 matching over 9 bases. Looked up from germline, CDR1 is SGHRS and CDR2 is YFSETQ. CDR3 size: 15 residues. V was clipped by 5 bases and J by 2 bases; unmatched bases: 7. The CDR3 DNA reads TGCGCCAGCAGGGCGGGACTAGCCGTTCAAGAGACCCAGTACTTC. Protein sequence: CASRAGLAVQETQYF.